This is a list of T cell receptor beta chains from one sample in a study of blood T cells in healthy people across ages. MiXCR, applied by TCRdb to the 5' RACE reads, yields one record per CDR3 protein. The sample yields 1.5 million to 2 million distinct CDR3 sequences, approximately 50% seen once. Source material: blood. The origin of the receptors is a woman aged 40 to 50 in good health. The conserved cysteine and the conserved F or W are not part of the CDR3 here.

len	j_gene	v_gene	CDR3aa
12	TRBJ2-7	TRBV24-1	ATGDRGRTYKQY
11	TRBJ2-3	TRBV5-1	ASSRNSPDTQY
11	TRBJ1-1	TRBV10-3	AISEGQGVEAF
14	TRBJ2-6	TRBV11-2	ASSLAVWVGANVLT
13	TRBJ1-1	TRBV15	ATSREGQTDTEAF
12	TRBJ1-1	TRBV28	ASSSGRENTEAF
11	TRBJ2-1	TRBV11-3	ASSRGPIRERF
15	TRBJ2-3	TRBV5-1	ASSIGLAGEGADTQY
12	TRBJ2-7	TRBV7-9	ASSSWTTAYEQY
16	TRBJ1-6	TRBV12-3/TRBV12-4	ASSLMVGARQDNSPLH
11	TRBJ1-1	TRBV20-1	SASGQTDTEAF
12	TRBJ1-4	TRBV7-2	ASSSGLGEEKLF
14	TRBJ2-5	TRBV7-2	ASSRRLAGRQETQY
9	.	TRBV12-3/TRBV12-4	ASISYNEQY
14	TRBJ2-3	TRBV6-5	ASSYSIIQSTDTQY
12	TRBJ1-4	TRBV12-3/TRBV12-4	ASSGPPGREKLF
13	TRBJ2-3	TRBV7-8	ASSLAEQGGNTQY
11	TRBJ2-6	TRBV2	ASSDNRANVLT
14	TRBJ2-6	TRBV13	ASSPTGTSGANVLT
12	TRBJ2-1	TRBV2	ASLKIDAYNEQF
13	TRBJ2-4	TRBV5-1	ASSLGQGAKNIQY
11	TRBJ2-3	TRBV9	ASSSDLPDTQY
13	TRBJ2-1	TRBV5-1	ASSGQGRSYNEQF
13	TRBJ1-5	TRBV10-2	ASSGVPTFNQPQH
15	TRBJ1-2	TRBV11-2	ASSSLLSLQGRSGYT
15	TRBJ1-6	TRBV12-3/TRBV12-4	AILDRTGPNGNSPLH
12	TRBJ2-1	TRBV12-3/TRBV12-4	ASTYFIDQNEQF
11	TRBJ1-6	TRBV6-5	ATGQGARSPLH
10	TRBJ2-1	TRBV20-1	SAKRGQRAQF
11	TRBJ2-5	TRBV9	ASSANGEETQY
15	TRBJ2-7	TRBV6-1	ASSEYPSGQGSYEQY
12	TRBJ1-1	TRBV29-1	SVSGARGYTEAF